These 21 T cell receptor beta chains were sequenced from one sample in a study of identical twins. TCRdb reprocessed the 5' RACE reads with MiXCR, giving one entry per CDR3 protein. Here the sample spans over 500,000 distinct CDR3 sequences, 22% being singletons. The same data also contributed to another study, on T cells expressing NK-cell markers.

The sequencing sample was made of CD4+ T cells sorted from blood. These receptors were taken from a woman aged 18-29 years in good health.

This chain uses TRBV7-9 with TRBJ1-2; tentatively, D is TRBD1 (5 bases). There are 13 residues in the CDR3. Trimming took 6 bases from V and 2 from J, leaving 10 bases between them. Per the germline V gene, CDR1 is SEHNR and CDR2 is FQNEAQ (reference sequence). CDR3 DNA: TGTGCCAGCAGACTGGGACGAAACTATGGCTACACCTTC. This gives the protein CASRLGRNYGYTF.

This clonotype was seen a handful of times. The V call is TRBV24-1, the J call TRBJ2-2; TRBD1 might be the D (6 bases). The V gene's germline CDR1 is KGHDR and CDR2 SFDVKD. The CDR3 sequence is 16 residues long. V shed 3 bases and J shed 5 bases, with 15 bases lying between them. The CDR3 DNA follows: TGTGCCACCAGTGATCCGACAGGAACCGGGACCGGGGAGCTGTTTTTT. As protein: CATSDPTGTGTGELFF.

This clonotype has just a few counts. The V and J genes are TRBV11-2 and TRBJ2-1; D unclear. The germline V gene has CDR1 SGHAT and CDR2 FQNNGV. The CDR3 has 14 residues. V lost 3 bases and J lost 4, with 10 bases in between. The chain's CDR3 is CASSFVVEYNEQFF. CDR3 nucleotides: TGTGCCAGCAGCTTCGTCGTGGAGTACAATGAGCAGTTCTTC. The full variable domain, with the rest looked up from reference TRBV11-2 and TRBJ2-1, is EAGVAQSPRYKIIEKRQSVAFWCNPISGHATLYWYQQILGQGPKLLIQFQNNGVVDDSQLPKDRFSAERLKGVDSTLKIQPAKLEDSAVYLCASSFVVEYNEQFFGPGTRLTVL.

This clonotype has ten or more counts. The chain links TRBV20-1 to TRBJ2-3; possible D gene TRBD1, 6 bases. This CDR3 has 14 amino acids. CDR1 DFQATT and CDR2 SNEGSKA come from the germline V gene (reference sequence). V lost 3 bases, J lost 3 bases, and 13 bases lay in between. In nucleotides, the CDR3 is TGCAGTGCTAGGGTGGCAGGGGTTACAGATACGCAGTATTTT. Translated, it gives CSARVAGVTDTQYF.

This clonotype was seen only a few times. The V call is TRBV20-1, the J call TRBJ2-7; D possibly corresponds to TRBD2 (5 bases). CDR1 and CDR2 (germline): DFQATT, SNEGSKA (reference sequence). The V end lost 0 bases, the J end lost 7 bases, and 19 bases lay between the germline ends. The CDR3 runs 15 residues. The CDR3 DNA follows: TGCAGTGCTAGAGATGCGGGCCACCCACGTGGAGAGCAGTACTTC. It yields the protein CSARDAGHPRGEQYF.

The sample holds a few counts of this clonotype. J is TRBJ1-5 and V is TRBV12-3 or TRBV12-4; unclear D gene. V lost 3 bases and J lost 3, with 9 bases in between. The CDR3 is 14 residues long. The CDR3 nucleotides read TGTGCCAGCAGTTTCGCGGGTTTCAATCAGCCCCAGCATTTT. Amino acids: CASSFAGFNQPQHF.

This clonotype was seen repeatedly, ten times or more. The V call is TRBV5-1, the J call TRBJ2-5; TRBD2 agrees at 8 bases. The CDR3 is made up of 13 amino acids. V gave up 4 bases and J gave up 3 bases; unmatched junction bases: 2. The germline V gene encodes CDR1 SGHRS and CDR2 YFSETQ. DNA of the CDR3: TGCGCCAGCAGCGTACTAGCGGAAGAGACCCAGTACTTC. Translated, it gives CASSVLAEETQYF.

This clonotype was recorded at least ten times. The chain combines TRBV20-1 with TRBJ2-3, with TRBD2 matching 8 bases. The CDR3 spans 13 residues. Looked up from germline, CDR1 is DFQATT and CDR2 is SNEGSKA (reference sequence). After removal of 4 bases from V and 0 bases from J, the junction contained 0 bases not matched to a gene. The CDR3 region is CSAKRGSTDTQYF. The CDR3 bases are TGCAGTGCTAAGCGGGGGAGCACAGATACGCAGTATTTT.

This clonotype occurred a few times. V usage is TRBV7-9 and J usage is TRBJ2-3; D is uncertain. The CDR3 length is 14 residues. The germline V gene has CDR1 SEHNR and CDR2 FQNEAQ (reference sequence). The germline V and J ends were trimmed by 5 bases and 1 base, with 10 bases remaining between them. CDR3 amino acids: CASSPRVGTDTQYF. The DNA for the CDR3 is TGTGCCAGCAGCCCTCGGGTTGGCACAGATACGCAGTATTTT. The full variable domain, rest sourced from reference TRBV7-9 and TRBJ2-3, is DTGVSQNPRHKITKRGQNVTFRCDPISEHNRLYWYRQTLGQGPEFLTYFQNEAQLEKSRLLSDRFSAERPKGSFSTLEIQRTEQGDSAMYLCASSPRVGTDTQYFGPGTRLTVL.

This rearrangement joins TRBV20-1 to TRBJ1-1, with 7 bases aligning to TRBD1. Germline V gene data show CDR1 as DFQATT and CDR2 as SNEGSKA (reference sequence). There are 13 residues in the CDR3. With V trimmed by 6 bases and J by 0 bases, 4 bases remained unmatched. The CDR3 loop reads CSAMTGMNTEAFF. Written as DNA, the CDR3 is TGCAGTGCAATGACAGGGATGAACACTGAAGCTTTCTTT.

The chain carries TRBV12-3 or TRBV12-4 and TRBJ2-2, with 10 bases identical to TRBD2. The CDR3 contains 14 residues. V trimming: 11 bases; J trimming: 6 bases; junction bases outside the gene matches: 9. The CDR3 DNA reads TGTGCCCAAAAGTCGAGCGGGGGGGCCGGGGAGCTGTTTTTT. Translating gives CAQKSSGGAGELFF.

This clonotype has just a few counts. The chain recombines TRBV4-2 with TRBJ1-2; no clear D gene. V lost 2 bases to trimming and J lost 4 bases, with 14 bases between them. This CDR3 has 15 residues. Per germline, CDR1 LGHNA and CDR2 YNFKEQ. The CDR3 region has the DNA TGTGCCAGCAGCCAATCTGGAGACACCACCTATGGCTACACCTTC. It is translated as CASSQSGDTTYGYTF.

In its sample, this clonotype was seen a few times. This chain joins TRBV20-1 and TRBJ2-5, with D unclear. V gave up 4 bases and J gave up 4 bases, with 10 bases separating them. Per the germline V gene, CDR1 is DFQATT and CDR2 is SNEGSKA (reference sequence). The CDR3 has 12 residues. The CDR3 nucleotides read TGCAGTGCTACTAATCCCAGAGAGACCCAGTACTTC. Protein product: CSATNPRETQYF.

The chain recombines TRBV7-2 with TRBJ1-2; 9 positions agree with TRBD1. This CDR3 region has 13 residues. Trimming removed 7 bases from V and 7 bases from J; junction bases left unmatched: 7. Germline CDR1 reads SGHTA; CDR2 reads FQGNSA. The CDR3 DNA sequence: TGTGCCAGCACATACTCGACAGGGGGTGGCTACACCTTC. It codes for CASTYSTGGGYTF.

The rearrangement joins TRBV7-8 to TRBJ2-3; the match to TRBD2 covers 8 bases. J was trimmed by 5 bases and V by 1 base; bases with no gene match: 2. The CDR3 runs to 14 residues. CDR1 and CDR2 from the germline V gene are SGHVS and FQNEAQ. Here the CDR3 reads CASSLVSGKDTQYF. CDR3 nucleotides: TGTGCCAGCAGCTTAGTTAGCGGGAAAGATACGCAGTATTTT. The full variable domain, in which reference TRBV7-8 and TRBJ2-3 provide the parts outside the CDR3, is GAGVSQSPRYKVAKRGQDVALRCDPISGHVSLFWYQQALGQGPEFLTYFQNEAQLDKSGLPSDRFFAERPEGSVSTLKIQRTQQEDSAVYLCASSLVSGKDTQYFGPGTRLTVL.

The sample holds a few counts of this clonotype. The chain is built from TRBV7-2 and TRBJ2-3, with TRBD2 as a possible D gene (6 bases). Germline loops: CDR1 SGHTA, CDR2 FQGNSA. V was clipped by 6 bases and J by 8 bases, with 18 bases between them. This CDR3 spans 14 amino acids. The chain's CDR3 is CASSGGTIPITQYF. DNA of the CDR3: TGTGCCAGCAGTGGGGGGACCATTCCGATTACGCAGTATTTT.

This clonotype has ten or more counts. The chain recombines TRBV12-3 or TRBV12-4 with TRBJ2-3, with TRBD1 matching over 8 bases. After removal of 2 bases from V and 2 bases from J, the junction contained 3 bases not matched to a gene. The CDR3 runs to 15 residues. The CDR3 spells CASSLRQGNTDTQYF. The CDR3 DNA reads as TGTGCCAGCAGTTTAAGACAGGGGAACACAGATACGCAGTATTTT.

The V call is TRBV19, the J call TRBJ2-4; no reliable D call. Germline CDR1 and CDR2: LNHDA and SQIVND (reference sequence). The CDR3 sequence is 13 residues long. Trimming left V 6 bases short and J 7 bases short, with 13 bases between. In DNA, the CDR3 is TGTGCCAGTAGCCAAACATTGGACAACATTCAGTACTTC. It codes for CASSQTLDNIQYF.

The chain employs TRBV11-2 and TRBJ2-1; D may be TRBD1 or TRBD2 (6 bases each). Per germline, CDR1 SGHAT and CDR2 FQNNGV. The V end was cut by 5 bases, the J end by 0 bases, with 23 bases between. There are 19 residues in the CDR3. The CDR3 reads CASSLGGTGKKFSYNEQFF. The CDR3 bases are TGTGCCAGCAGCCTGGGGGGAACAGGGAAAAAATTCTCCTACAATGAGCAGTTCTTC.

This clonotype came up many times. This chain connects TRBV12-3 or TRBV12-4 to TRBJ1-2, with D unclear. The ends were cut back, 0 bases at V and 7 bases at J, with 9 bases in the middle. This CDR3 contains 13 residues. CDR3 amino acids: CASSLAQFGGYTF. CDR3 DNA sequence: TGTGCCAGCAGTTTAGCCCAATTTGGTGGCTACACCTTC.

The chain combines TRBV20-1 with TRBJ2-1; 7 positions match TRBD2. V shed 6 bases and J 6 bases; nucleotides not matched to a gene: 11. The germline CDR1 and CDR2 sequences are DFQATT and SNEGSKA (reference sequence). The CDR3 has 14 residues. CDR3 region: CSAHRSSGINEQFF. CDR3 coding DNA: TGCAGTGCCCACCGGTCCAGCGGGATCAATGAGCAGTTCTTC.